These 8 T cell receptor beta chains originate from one sample sequenced in a study of T-cell reconstitution after alpha-beta-depleted transplantation in children. Unique molecular identifiers were built into the TCRbeta library. A single record per CDR3 protein comes from TCRdb applying MiXCR to the PCR reads. The table includes about 180,000 distinct CDR3 sequences, around 10% detected once. The material sequenced was PBMCs, taken before TCRalphabeta/CD19-depleted stem cell transplant. The receptors shown here come from a boy between 2 and 10 years old with acute myeloid leukemia, due to receive a stem cell transplant.

This clonotype came up many times. The chain joins TRBV7-8 to TRBJ1-2, with 8 bases that match TRBD1. CDR3 size: 15 residues. Germline trimming cut 1 base from V and 7 bases from J; bases unmatched to any gene: 8. Germline assignment: CDR1 SGHVS and CDR2 FQNEAQ. CDR3 sequence (DNA): TGTGCCAGCAGCTTAGGGACAGGGAGCCCTACTGGCTACACCTTC. Translated, it gives CASSLGTGSPTGYTF.

This clonotype appeared many times. The CDR3 DNA sequence: TGCGCCAGCAGCAAGGGGACAGGAGGGGAAAAACTGTTTTTT. It codes for CASSKGTGGEKLFF. The chain recombines TRBV5-1 with TRBJ1-4, with 8 bases matching TRBD1. Germline V gives CDR1 SGHRS, CDR2 YFSETQ. The CDR3 has 14 amino acids. V lost 4 bases, J lost 8 bases, and 7 bases stayed unmatched.

Points on this clonotype: A single base separates this from a much larger clone, so it may be a read error. V gene TRBV20-1 combines with J gene TRBJ1-5, with D uncertain. In germline, CDR1 is DFQATT, CDR2 SNEGSKA (reference sequence). The CDR3 totals 15 residues. Trimming stripped 1 base from V and 7 bases from J, with 17 bases between. As DNA, the CDR3 is TGCAGTGCTAGAGCCCTTTCCGGGGTGGAACAGCCCCAGCATTTT. Amino acid sequence: CSARALSGVEQPQHF.

There are a few counts of this clonotype. The rearrangement uses TRBV23-1 and TRBJ2-3; 15 nucleotides line up with TRBD2. TRBV23-1 is an open reading frame whose function is uncertain. V lost 2 bases and J lost 3; bases outside the gene matches: 12. This CDR3 is 20 amino acids long. CDR3 sequence (DNA): TGCGCCAGCAGTCAAGGGAGCGGGACTAGCGGGAGGTTCACTACAGATACGCAGTATTTT. This encodes CASSQGSGTSGRFTTDTQYF.

The sample holds many counts of this clonotype. The genes are TRBV7-2 and TRBJ2-3; D ambiguous. V gave up 2 bases and J gave up 6 bases, with 12 bases separating them. Germline CDR1 SGHTA, CDR2 FQGNSA. CDR3 length equals 14 residues. For the CDR3, the DNA is TGTGCCAGCAGCTTATTTGACCTCAGGGATACGCAGTATTTT. Amino acid sequence: CASSLFDLRDTQYF.

This clonotype was observed many times. The CDR3 region is CAISDHQGRDGYTF. CDR3 nucleotides: TGTGCCATCAGTGACCACCAGGGGCGAGATGGCTACACCTTC. The chain employs TRBV10-3 and TRBJ1-2; tentatively, D is TRBD1 (6 bases). This CDR3 is built from 14 residues. Germline CDR1 and CDR2: ENHRY and SYGVKD. V lost 3 bases and J 6 bases, leaving 14 bases between the germline ends.

This clonotype was recorded many times. The CDR3 nucleotides are TGCGCCAGCAGCCCTGCCCGGGGACAGCGGAATGAGCAGTTCTTC. Encoded protein: CASSPARGQRNEQFF. This chain links TRBV5-1 with TRBJ2-1; the match to TRBD1 covers 7 bases. This CDR3 is built from 15 residues. Per the germline V gene, CDR1 is SGHRS and CDR2 is YFSETQ. V dropped 4 bases and J dropped 7; count of bases not matched to a gene: 11.

This clonotype came up many times. The rearrangement joins TRBV20-1 to TRBJ2-7; possible D gene TRBD2, 5 bases. There are 13 residues in the CDR3. Germline CDR1 and CDR2: DFQATT and SNEGSKA (reference sequence). Between the trimmed V and J ends, which lost 6 bases and 2 bases, there was a span of 14 bases. The CDR3 loop reads CSAFKAGTYEQYF. The CDR3 DNA reads TGCAGTGCCTTTAAGGCGGGTACCTACGAGCAGTACTTC.